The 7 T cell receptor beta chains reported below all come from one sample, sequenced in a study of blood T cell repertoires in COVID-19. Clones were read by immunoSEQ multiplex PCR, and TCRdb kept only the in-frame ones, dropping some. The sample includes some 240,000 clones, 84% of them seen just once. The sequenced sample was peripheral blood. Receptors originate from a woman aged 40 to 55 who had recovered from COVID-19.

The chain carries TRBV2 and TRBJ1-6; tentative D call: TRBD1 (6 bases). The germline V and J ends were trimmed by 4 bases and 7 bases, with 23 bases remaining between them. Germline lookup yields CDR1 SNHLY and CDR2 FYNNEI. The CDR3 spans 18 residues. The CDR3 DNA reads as TGTGCCAGCAGTGTTTTCTGGGCAGGGGCCTTATTGAATTCACCCCTCCACTTT. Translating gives CASSVFWAGALLNSPLHF.

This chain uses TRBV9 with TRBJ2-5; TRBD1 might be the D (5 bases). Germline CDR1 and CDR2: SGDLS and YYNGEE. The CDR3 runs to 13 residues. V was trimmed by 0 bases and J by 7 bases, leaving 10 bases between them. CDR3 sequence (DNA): TGTGCCAGCAGCGTAGGAGGTAGGGGGACCCAGTACTTC. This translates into CASSVGGRGTQYF.

The CDR3 coding sequence is TGTGCCAGCATGGGACTACCCTACGAGCAGTACTTC. Protein product: CASMGLPYEQYF. The chain employs TRBV2 and TRBJ2-7; 7 nucleotides match TRBD2. The CDR3 length is 12 residues. The germline gives CDR1 SNHLY, CDR2 FYNNEI. Trimming removed 7 bases from V and 2 bases from J; junction bases left unmatched: 2.

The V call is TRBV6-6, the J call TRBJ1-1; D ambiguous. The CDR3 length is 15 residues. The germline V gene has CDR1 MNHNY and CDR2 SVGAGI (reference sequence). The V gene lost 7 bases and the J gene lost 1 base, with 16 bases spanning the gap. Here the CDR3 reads CASNHLEVGNTEAFF. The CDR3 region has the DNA TGTGCCAGCAATCACTTGGAGGTAGGGAACACTGAAGCTTTCTTT.

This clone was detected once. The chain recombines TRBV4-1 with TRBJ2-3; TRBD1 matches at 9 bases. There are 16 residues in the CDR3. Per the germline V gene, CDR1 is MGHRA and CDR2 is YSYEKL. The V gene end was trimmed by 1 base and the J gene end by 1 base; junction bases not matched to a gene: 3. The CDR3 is CASSQGGQGRTDTQYF. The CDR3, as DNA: TGCGCCAGCAGCCAAGGGGGACAGGGCCGCACAGATACGCAGTATTTT.

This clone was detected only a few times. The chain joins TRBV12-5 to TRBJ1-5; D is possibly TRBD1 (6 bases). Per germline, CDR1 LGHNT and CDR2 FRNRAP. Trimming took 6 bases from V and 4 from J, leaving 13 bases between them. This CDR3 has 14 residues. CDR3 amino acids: CASGPGHGNQPQHF. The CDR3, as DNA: TGTGCTAGTGGACCGGGACATGGAAATCAGCCCCAGCATTTT. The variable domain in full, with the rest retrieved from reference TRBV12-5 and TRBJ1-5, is DARVTQTPRHKVTEMGQEVTMRCQPILGHNTVFWYRQTMMQGLELLAYFRNRAPLDDSGMPKDRFSAEMPDATLATLKIQPSEPRDSAVYFCASGPGHGNQPQHFGDGTRLSIL.

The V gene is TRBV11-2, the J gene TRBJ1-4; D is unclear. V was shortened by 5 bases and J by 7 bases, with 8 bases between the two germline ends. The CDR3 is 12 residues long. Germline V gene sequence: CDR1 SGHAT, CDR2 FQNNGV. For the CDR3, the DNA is TGTGCCAGCAGCCGAGTCGGTGAAAAACTGTTTTTT. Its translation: CASSRVGEKLFF.